A selection of T cell receptor beta chains follows, all from one sample in a study of blood T cell repertoires in COVID-19. TCRdb keeps only in-frame clones here, not all; method: immunoSEQ multiplex PCR. The data contain around 300,000 clones, 89% of them singletons. Input material: peripheral blood. These receptors were taken from a woman aged 40 to 49 who had recovered from COVID-19. Each CDR3 is given with its conserved first and last residue. Each record gives: V gene, J gene, CDR3 protein.

v_gene: TRBV15
j_gene: TRBJ1-4
CDR3aa: CATSRAGQGGEKLFF

v_gene: TRBV5-6
j_gene: TRBJ2-2
CDR3aa: CASSLIWGTNTGELFF

v_gene: TRBV20-1
j_gene: TRBJ2-5
CDR3aa: CSASTTSGQETQYF

v_gene: TRBV12-5
j_gene: TRBJ1-1
CDR3aa: CASGTKLGEAFF

v_gene: TRBV27
j_gene: TRBJ1-5
CDR3aa: CASSFRGVNQPQHF

v_gene: TRBV24-1
j_gene: TRBJ1-1
CDR3aa: CATSDPTSGNTEAFF

v_gene: TRBV29-1
j_gene: TRBJ2-1
CDR3aa: CSVGLVKAGVSYNEQFF

v_gene: TRBV4-1
j_gene: TRBJ2-6
CDR3aa: CASSHLRTGGTSGANVLTF

v_gene: TRBV9
j_gene: TRBJ2-1
CDR3aa: CASSPGASAYNEQFF

v_gene: TRBV10-1
j_gene: TRBJ2-5
CDR3aa: CASSDRIQETQYF

v_gene: TRBV2
j_gene: TRBJ1-1
CDR3aa: CASRTVRMSEAFF

v_gene: TRBV28
j_gene: TRBJ2-7
CDR3aa: CASRSAGSSYEQYF